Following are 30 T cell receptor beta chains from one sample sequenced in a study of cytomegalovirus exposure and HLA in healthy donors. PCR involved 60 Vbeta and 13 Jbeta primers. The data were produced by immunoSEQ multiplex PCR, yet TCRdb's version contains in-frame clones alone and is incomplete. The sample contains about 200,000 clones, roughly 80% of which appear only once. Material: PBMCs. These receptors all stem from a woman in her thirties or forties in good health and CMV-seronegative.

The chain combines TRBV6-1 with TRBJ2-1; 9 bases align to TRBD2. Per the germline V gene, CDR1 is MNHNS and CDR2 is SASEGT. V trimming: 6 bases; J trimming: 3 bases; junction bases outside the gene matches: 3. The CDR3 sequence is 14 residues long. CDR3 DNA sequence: TGTGCCAGCAGGGATAGCGGGAGCTACAATGAGCAGTTCTTC. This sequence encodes CASRDSGSYNEQFF.

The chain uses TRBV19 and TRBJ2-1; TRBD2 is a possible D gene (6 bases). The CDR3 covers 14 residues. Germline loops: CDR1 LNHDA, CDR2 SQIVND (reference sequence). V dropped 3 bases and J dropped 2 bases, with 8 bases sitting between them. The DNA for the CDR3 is TGTGCCAGTAGTATCTCGGGGGCCTACAATGAGCAGTTCTTC. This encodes CASSISGAYNEQFF.

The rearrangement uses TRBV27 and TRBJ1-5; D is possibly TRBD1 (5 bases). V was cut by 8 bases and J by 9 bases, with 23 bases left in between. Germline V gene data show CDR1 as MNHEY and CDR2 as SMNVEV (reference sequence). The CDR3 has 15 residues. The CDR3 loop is CASGPGHLDGGPQHF. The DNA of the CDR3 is TGTGCCAGCGGACCCGGACATTTGGATGGCGGGCCCCAGCATTTT.

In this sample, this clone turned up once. In nucleotides, the CDR3 is TGTGCCTGGGACATTTCTCGACACTATGGCTACACCTTC. Translated, it gives CAWDISRHYGYTF. J is TRBJ1-2 and V is TRBV30; D call uncertain. The germline V and J ends were trimmed by 5 bases and 3 bases, with 13 bases remaining between them. Germline CDR1 GTSNPN, CDR2 SVGIG (reference sequence). The length of the CDR3 is 13 residues.

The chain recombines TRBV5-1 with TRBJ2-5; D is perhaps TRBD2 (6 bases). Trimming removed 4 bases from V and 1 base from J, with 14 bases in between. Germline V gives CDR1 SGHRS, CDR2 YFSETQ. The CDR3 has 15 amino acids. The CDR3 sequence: CASSRGTLSQETQYF. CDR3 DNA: TGCGCCAGCAGCCGCGGGACTCTGAGCCAAGAGACCCAGTACTTC.

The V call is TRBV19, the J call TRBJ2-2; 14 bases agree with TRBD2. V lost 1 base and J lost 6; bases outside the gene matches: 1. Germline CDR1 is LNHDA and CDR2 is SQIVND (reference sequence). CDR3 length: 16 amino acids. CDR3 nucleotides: TGTGCCAGTAGTATAGGGGGACTAGCGGGAGCCGGGGAGCTGTTTTTT. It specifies CASSIGGLAGAGELFF.

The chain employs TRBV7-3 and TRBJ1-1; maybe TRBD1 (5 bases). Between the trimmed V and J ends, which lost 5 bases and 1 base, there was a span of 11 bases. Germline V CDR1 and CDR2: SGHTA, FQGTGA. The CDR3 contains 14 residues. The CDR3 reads CASSPQGSNTEAFF. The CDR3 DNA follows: TGTGCCAGCAGCCCTCAGGGCTCGAACACTGAAGCTTTCTTT.

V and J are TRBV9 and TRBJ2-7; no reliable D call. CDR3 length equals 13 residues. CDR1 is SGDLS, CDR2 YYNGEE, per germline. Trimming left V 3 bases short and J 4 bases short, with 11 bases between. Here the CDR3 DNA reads TGTGCCAGCAGCGCCCGCCCCGGGTACGAGCAGTACTTC. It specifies CASSARPGYEQYF.

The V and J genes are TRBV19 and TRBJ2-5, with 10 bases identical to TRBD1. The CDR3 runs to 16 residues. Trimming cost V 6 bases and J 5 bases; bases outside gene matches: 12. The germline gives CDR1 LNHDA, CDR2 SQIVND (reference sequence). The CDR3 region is CASSNDWDRGGETQYF. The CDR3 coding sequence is TGTGCCAGTAGCAATGACTGGGACAGGGGAGGCGAGACCCAGTACTTC.

Written as DNA, the CDR3 is TGTGCCAGCAGCCCCTTTGTCCGGGGCACCGGGGAGCTGTTTTTT. This gives the protein CASSPFVRGTGELFF. The chain couples TRBV7-8 to TRBJ2-2; D may be TRBD2 (5 bases). The V and J ends lost 5 bases and 4 bases respectively, with 14 bases between them. Germline lookup yields CDR1 SGHVS and CDR2 FQNEAQ. The CDR3 contains 15 residues.

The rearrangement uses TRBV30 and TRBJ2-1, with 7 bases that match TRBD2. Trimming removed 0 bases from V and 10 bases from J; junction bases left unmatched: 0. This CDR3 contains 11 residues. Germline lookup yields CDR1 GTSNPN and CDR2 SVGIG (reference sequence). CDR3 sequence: CAWSVLAEQFF. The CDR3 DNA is TGTGCCTGGAGTGTACTAGCGGAGCAGTTCTTC.

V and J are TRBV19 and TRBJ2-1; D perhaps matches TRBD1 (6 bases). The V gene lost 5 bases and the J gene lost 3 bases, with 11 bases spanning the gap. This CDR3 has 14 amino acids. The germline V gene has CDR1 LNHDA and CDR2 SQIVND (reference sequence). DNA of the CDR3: TGTGCCAGTAGTGCCGGGACATTCTACAATGAGCAGTTCTTC. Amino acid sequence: CASSAGTFYNEQFF.

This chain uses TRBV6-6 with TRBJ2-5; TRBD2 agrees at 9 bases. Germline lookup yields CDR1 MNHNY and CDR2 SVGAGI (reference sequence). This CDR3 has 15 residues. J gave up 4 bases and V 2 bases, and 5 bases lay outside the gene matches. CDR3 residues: CASSYIAGARETQYF. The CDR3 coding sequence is TGTGCCAGCAGTTACATAGCGGGAGCCCGAGAGACCCAGTACTTC.

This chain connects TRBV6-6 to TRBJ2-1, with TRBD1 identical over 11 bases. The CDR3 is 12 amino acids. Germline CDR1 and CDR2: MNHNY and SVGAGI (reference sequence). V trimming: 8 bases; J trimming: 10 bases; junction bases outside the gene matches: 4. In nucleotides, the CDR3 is TGTGCCAGCGGACAGGGGGCGCGAGAGCAGTTCTTC. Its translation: CASGQGAREQFF.

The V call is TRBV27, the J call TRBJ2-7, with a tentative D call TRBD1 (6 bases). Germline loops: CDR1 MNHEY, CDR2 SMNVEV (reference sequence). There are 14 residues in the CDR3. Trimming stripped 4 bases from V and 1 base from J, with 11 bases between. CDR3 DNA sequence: TGTGCCAGCAGTTCCTATGGACAGTCCTACGAGCAGTACTTC. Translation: CASSSYGQSYEQYF.

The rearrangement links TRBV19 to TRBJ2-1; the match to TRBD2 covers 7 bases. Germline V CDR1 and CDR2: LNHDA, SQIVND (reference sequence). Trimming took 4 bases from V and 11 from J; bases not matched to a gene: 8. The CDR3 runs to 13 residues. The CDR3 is CASSRLADNKQFF. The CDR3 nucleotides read TGTGCCAGTAGTAGGCTAGCGGACAACAAGCAGTTCTTC.

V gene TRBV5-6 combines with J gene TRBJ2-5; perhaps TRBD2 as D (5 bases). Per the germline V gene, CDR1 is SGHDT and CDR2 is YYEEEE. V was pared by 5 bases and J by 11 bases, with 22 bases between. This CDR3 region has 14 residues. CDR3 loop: CASRPLERLKEQYF. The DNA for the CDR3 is TGTGCCAGCAGGCCACTAGAACGGTTGAAGGAGCAGTACTTC.

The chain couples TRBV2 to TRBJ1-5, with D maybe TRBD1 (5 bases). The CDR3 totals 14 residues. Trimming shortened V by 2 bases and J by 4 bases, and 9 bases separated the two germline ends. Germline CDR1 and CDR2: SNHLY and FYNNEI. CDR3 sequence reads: CASSERRGNQPQHF. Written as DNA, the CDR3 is TGTGCCAGCAGTGAAAGAAGGGGAAATCAGCCCCAGCATTTT.

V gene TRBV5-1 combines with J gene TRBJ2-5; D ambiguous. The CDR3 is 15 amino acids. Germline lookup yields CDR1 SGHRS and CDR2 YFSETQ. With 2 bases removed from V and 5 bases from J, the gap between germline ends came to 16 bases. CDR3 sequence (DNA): TGCGCCAGCAGCTTACGCCCTAGGCTGGAGGAGACCCAGTACTTC. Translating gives CASSLRPRLEETQYF.

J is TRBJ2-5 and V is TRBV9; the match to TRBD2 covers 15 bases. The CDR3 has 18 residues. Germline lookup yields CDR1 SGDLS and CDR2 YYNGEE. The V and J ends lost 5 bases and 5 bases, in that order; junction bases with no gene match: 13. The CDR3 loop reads CASSPDPGTSGRQETQYF. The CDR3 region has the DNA TGTGCCAGCAGTCCCGATCCGGGGACTAGCGGGAGGCAGGAGACCCAGTACTTC.

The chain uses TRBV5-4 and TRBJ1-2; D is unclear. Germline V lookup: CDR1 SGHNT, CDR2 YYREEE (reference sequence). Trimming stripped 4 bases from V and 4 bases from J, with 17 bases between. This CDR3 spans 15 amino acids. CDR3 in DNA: TGTGCCAGCAGCCCAGCAGTGAGGCAGAGCTATGGCTACACCTTC. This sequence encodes CASSPAVRQSYGYTF.

CDR3 loop: CAFDRQGLLLTSGNTIYF. In nucleotides, the CDR3 is TGTGCCTTCGATAGACAGGGCCTTTTACTCACCTCTGGAAACACCATATATTTT. The rearrangement uses TRBV30 and TRBJ1-3; TRBD1 agrees at 7 bases. The CDR3 spans 18 residues. Trimming removed 7 bases from V and 0 bases from J; junction bases left unmatched: 18. Per germline, CDR1 GTSNPN and CDR2 SVGIG (reference sequence).

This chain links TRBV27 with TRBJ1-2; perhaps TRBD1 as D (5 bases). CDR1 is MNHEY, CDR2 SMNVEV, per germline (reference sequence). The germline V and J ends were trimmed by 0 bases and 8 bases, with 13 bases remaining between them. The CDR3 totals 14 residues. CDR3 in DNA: TGTGCCAGCAGTTTATCCGGTCAGGGAAGAGGCTACACCTTC. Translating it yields CASSLSGQGRGYTF.

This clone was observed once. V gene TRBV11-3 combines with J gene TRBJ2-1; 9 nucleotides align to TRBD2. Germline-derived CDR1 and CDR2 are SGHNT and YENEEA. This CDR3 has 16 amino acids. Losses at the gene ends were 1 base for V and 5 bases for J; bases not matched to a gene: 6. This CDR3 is CASSLGGGRAHNEQFF. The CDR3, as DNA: TGTGCCAGCAGCTTAGGAGGCGGGAGGGCCCACAATGAGCAGTTCTTC.

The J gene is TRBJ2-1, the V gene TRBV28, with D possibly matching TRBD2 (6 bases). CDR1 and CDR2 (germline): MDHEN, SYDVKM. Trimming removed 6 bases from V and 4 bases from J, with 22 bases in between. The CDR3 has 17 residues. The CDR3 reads CASSRGLGSGLYNEQFF. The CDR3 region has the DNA TGTGCCAGCAGCCGGGGACTGGGGAGTGGGCTATACAATGAGCAGTTCTTC.

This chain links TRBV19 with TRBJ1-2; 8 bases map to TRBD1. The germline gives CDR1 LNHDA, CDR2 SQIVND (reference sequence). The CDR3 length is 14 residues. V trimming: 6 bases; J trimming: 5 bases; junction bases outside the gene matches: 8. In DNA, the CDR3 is TGTGCCAGTAGGATCCCGGGACAGGCTTATGGCTACACCTTC. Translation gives CASRIPGQAYGYTF.

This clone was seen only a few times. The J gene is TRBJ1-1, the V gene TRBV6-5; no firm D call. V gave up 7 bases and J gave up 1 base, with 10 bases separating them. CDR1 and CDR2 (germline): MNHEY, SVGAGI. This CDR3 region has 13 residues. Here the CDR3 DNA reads TGTGCCAGCAACCGAGCTCGGAACACTGAAGCTTTCTTT. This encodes CASNRARNTEAFF.

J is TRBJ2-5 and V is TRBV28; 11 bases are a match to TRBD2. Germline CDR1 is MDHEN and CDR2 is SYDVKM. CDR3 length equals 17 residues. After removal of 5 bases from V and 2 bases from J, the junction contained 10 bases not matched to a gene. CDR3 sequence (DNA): TGTGCCAGCAGTCTAGGGCTAGCGGGGGGACATCAAGAGACCCAGTACTTC. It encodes CASSLGLAGGHQETQYF.

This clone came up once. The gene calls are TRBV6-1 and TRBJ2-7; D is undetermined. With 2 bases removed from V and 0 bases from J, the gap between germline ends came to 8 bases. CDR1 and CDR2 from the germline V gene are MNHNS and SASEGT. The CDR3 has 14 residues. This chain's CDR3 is CASSESHSSYEQYF. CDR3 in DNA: TGTGCCAGCAGTGAATCCCACAGCTCCTACGAGCAGTACTTC.

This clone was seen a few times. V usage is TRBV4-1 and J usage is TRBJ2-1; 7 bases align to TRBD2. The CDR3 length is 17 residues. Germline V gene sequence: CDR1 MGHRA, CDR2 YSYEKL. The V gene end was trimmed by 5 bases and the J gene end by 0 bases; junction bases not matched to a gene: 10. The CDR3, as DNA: TGCGCCAGCAGCGCCCATCCTAGCGGTAGCTCCTACAATGAGCAGTTCTTC. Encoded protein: CASSAHPSGSSYNEQFF.